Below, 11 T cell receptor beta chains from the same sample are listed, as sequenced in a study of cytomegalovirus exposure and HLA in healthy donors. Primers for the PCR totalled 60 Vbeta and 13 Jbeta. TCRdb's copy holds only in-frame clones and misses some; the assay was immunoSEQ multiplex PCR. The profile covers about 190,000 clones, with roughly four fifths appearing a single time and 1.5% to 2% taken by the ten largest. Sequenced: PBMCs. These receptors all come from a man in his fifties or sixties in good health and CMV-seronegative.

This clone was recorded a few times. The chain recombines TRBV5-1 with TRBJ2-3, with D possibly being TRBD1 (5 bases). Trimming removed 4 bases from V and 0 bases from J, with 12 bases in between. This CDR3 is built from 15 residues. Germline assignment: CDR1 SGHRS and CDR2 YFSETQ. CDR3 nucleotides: TGCGCCAGCAGCGGAATTGGGGCTAGCACAGATACGCAGTATTTT. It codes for CASSGIGASTDTQYF.

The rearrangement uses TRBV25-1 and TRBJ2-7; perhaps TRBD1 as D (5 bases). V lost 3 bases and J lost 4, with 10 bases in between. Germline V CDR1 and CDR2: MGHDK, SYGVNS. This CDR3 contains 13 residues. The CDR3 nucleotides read TGTGCCAGCAGTGACACCCCAGGGTACGAGCAGTACTTC. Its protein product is CASSDTPGYEQYF.

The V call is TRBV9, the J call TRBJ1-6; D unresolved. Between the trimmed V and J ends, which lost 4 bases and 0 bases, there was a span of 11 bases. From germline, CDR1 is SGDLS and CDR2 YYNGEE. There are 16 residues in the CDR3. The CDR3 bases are TGTGCCAGCAGCACCTCCGGGAGCTCCTATAATTCACCCCTCCACTTT. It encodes CASSTSGSSYNSPLHF.

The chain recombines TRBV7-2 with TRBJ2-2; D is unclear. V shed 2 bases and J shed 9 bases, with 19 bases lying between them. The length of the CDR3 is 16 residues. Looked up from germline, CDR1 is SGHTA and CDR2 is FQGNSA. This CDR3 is CASSLITVVLPRELFF. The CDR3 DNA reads TGTGCCAGCAGCTTAATAACGGTCGTACTGCCCCGGGAGCTGTTTTTT. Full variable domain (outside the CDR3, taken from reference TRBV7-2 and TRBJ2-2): GAGVSQSPSNKVTEKGKDVELRCDPISGHTALYWYRQSLGQGLEFLIYFQGNSAPDKSGLPSDRFSAERTGGSVSTLTIQRTQQEDSAVYLCASSLITVVLPRELFFGEGSRLTVL.

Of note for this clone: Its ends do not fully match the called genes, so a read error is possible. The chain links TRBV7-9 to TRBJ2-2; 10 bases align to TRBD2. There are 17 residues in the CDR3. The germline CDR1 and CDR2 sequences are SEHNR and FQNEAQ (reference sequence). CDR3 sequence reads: CSSSPQAGGPLTGELFF. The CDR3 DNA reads TGTTCCAGCAGCCCCCAAGCGGGAGGGCCACTCACCGGGGAGCTGTTTTTT. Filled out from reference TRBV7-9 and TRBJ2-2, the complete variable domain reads DTGVSQNPRHKITKRGQNVTFRCDPISEHNRLYWYRQTLGQGPEFLTYFQNEAQLEKSRLLSDRFSAERPKGSFSTLEIQRTEQGDSAMYLCSSSPQAGGPLTGELFFGEGSRLTVL.

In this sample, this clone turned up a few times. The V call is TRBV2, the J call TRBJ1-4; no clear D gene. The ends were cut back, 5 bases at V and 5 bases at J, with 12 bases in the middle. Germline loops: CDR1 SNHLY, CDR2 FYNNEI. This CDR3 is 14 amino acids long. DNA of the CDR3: TGTGCCAGCAGTCCAATTACTAAAAATGAAAAACTGTTTTTT. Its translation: CASSPITKNEKLFF.

The CDR3 DNA sequence: TGTGCCAGCAGTTATGGACTAGCGGGGGGAAACATTCAGTACTTC. Translating it yields CASSYGLAGGNIQYF. J is TRBJ2-4 and V is TRBV6-5; TRBD2 aligns across 14 bases. Trimming removed 3 bases from V and 6 bases from J; junction bases left unmatched: 1. Germline loops: CDR1 MNHEY, CDR2 SVGAGI. The CDR3 runs to 15 residues.

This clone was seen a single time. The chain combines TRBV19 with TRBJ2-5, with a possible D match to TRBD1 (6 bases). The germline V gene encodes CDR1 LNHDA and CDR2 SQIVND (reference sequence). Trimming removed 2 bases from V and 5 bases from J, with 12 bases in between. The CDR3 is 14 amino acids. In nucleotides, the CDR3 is TGTGCCAGTAGTATAATGGGGGCTCGGGAGACCCAGTACTTC. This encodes CASSIMGARETQYF.

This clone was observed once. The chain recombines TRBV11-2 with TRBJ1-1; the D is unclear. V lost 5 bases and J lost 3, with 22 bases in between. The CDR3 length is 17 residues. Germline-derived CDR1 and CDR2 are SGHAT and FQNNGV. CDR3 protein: CASSPLGGGGKDTEAFF. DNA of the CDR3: TGTGCCAGCAGCCCTTTGGGAGGAGGAGGGAAGGACACTGAAGCTTTCTTT.

DNA for the CDR3: TGTGCCAGCAGCAACAGGGGGAGCAATCAGCCCCAGCATTTT. The encoded protein is CASSNRGSNQPQHF. The chain has TRBV28 and TRBJ1-5, with 8 bases fitting TRBD1. Unmatched junction bases numbered 2, after V lost 6 bases and J lost 1 base. CDR1 and CDR2 (germline): MDHEN, SYDVKM. The CDR3 contains 14 residues.

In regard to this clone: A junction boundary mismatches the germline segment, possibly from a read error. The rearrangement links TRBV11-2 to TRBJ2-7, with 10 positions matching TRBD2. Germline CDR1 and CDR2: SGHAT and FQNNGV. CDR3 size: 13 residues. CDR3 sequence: CASSLGLAGALSF. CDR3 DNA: TGTGCCAGCAGCTTGGGGCTAGCGGGGGCCCTGTCCTTC.